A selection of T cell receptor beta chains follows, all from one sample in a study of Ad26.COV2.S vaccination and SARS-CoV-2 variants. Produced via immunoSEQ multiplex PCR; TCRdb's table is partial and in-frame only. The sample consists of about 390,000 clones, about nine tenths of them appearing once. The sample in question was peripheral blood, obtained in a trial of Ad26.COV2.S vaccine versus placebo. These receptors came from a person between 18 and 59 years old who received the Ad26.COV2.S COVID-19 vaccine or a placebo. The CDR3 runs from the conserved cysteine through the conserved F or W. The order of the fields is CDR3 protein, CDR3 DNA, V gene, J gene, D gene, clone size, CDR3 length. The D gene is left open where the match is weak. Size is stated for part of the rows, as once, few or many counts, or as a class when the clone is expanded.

cdr3_aa: CASSQINRVPNEKLFF
cdr3_nt: TGCGCCAGCAGCCAAATCAACAGGGTACCTAATGAAAAACTGTTTTTT
v_call: TRBV4-1
j_call: TRBJ1-4
d_call: .
clone_size: .
cdr3_length: 16

cdr3_aa: CAIKIGGDRSRTDTQYF
cdr3_nt: TGTGCCATCAAAATAGGGGGGGACAGATCTAGGACAGATACGCAGTATTTT
v_call: TRBV10-3
j_call: TRBJ2-3
d_call: .
clone_size: .
cdr3_length: 17

cdr3_aa: CASSLKAGGNYGYTF
cdr3_nt: TGTGCCAGCAGCTTAAAGGCAGGGGGAAACTATGGCTACACCTTC
v_call: TRBV7-2
j_call: TRBJ1-2
d_call: TRBD1
clone_size: .
cdr3_length: 15

cdr3_aa: CASSPYRREGTEAFF
cdr3_nt: TGTGCCAGCAGCCCCTACAGGAGAGAGGGCACTGAAGCTTTCTTT
v_call: TRBV6-5
j_call: TRBJ1-1
d_call: .
clone_size: .
cdr3_length: 15

cdr3_aa: CATSRDADNYGYTF
cdr3_nt: TGTGCCACCAGCAGAGATGCAGATAACTATGGCTACACCTTC
v_call: TRBV15
j_call: TRBJ1-2
d_call: .
clone_size: .
cdr3_length: 14

cdr3_aa: CASSLKAGELFF
cdr3_nt: TGTGCCAGCAGTTTAAAGGCCGGGGAGCTGTTTTTT
v_call: TRBV28
j_call: TRBJ2-2
d_call: .
clone_size: .
cdr3_length: 12

cdr3_aa: CASSGQGAYEQYF
cdr3_nt: TGTGCCAGCAGTGGACAGGGTGCCTACGAGCAGTACTTC
v_call: TRBV12-3/TRBV12-4
j_call: TRBJ2-7
d_call: TRBD1
clone_size: .
cdr3_length: 13

cdr3_aa: CASSLYHTSYEQYF
cdr3_nt: TGTGCCAGCAGCTTGTACCACACCTCCTACGAGCAGTACTTC
v_call: TRBV5-8
j_call: TRBJ2-7
d_call: .
clone_size: .
cdr3_length: 14

cdr3_aa: CASSDPEWPSRPGNQPQHF
cdr3_nt: TGTGCCAGCAGCGACCCCGAATGGCCGTCGAGGCCAGGCAATCAGCCCCAGCATTTT
v_call: TRBV5-6
j_call: TRBJ1-5
d_call: .
clone_size: .
cdr3_length: 19

cdr3_aa: CSAPDKDGEQYF
cdr3_nt: TGCAGCGCCCCCGACAAGGACGGCGAGCAGTACTTC
v_call: TRBV29-1
j_call: TRBJ2-7
d_call: .
clone_size: .
cdr3_length: 12

cdr3_aa: CASSEAGLPTNEQFF
cdr3_nt: TGTGCCAGCAGTGAAGCGGGACTACCTACGAATGAGCAGTTCTTC
v_call: TRBV6-1
j_call: TRBJ2-1
d_call: TRBD2
clone_size: .
cdr3_length: 15

cdr3_aa: CASSYSGGGGQFF
cdr3_nt: TGTGCCAGCAGTTACTCGGGCGGGGGTGGCCAGTTCTTC
v_call: TRBV6-5
j_call: TRBJ2-1
d_call: TRBD2
clone_size: once
cdr3_length: 13

cdr3_aa: CASSDGPDRGTGGYTF
cdr3_nt: TGTGCCAGCAGTGATGGACCCGACAGGGGGACTGGCGGCTACACCTTC
v_call: TRBV6-4
j_call: TRBJ1-2
d_call: TRBD1
clone_size: .
cdr3_length: 16